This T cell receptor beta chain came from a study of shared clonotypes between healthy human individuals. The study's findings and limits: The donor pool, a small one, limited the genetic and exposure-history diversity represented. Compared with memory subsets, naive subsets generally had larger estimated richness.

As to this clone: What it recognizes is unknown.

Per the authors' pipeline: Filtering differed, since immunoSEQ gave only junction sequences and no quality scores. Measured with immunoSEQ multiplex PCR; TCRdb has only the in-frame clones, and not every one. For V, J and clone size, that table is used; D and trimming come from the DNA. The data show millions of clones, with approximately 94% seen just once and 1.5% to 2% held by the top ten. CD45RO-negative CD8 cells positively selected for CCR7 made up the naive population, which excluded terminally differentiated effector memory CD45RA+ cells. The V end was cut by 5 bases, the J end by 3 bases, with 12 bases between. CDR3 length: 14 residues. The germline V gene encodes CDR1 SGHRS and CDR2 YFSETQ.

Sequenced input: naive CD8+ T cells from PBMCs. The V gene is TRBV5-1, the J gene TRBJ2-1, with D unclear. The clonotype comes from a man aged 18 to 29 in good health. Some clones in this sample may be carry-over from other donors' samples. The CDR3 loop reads CASRIRPGYNEQFF. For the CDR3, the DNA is TGCGCCAGCAGAATAAGGCCGGGCTACAATGAGCAGTTCTTC.